This T cell receptor (beta chain) was documented in a study of cytomegalovirus exposure and HLA in healthy donors. Overall study findings and caveats: The likely explanation for a cluster of highly shared sequence variants was sequencing artifact. Some V segments could not be told apart, so they were left out, TRBV6-2 and TRBV6-3 among them. Other equally common chains were less clonally expanded than HLA-associated TCR beta chains, a later analysis showed.

Trimming removed 3 bases from V and 5 bases from J, with 10 bases in between. The CDR3 spans 14 residues. Germline CDR1 reads MNHEY; CDR2 reads SMNVEV (reference sequence). Use of 60 Vbeta and 13 Jbeta primers characterized the PCR. TCRdb keeps only in-frame clones here, not all; method: immunoSEQ multiplex PCR. The profile shows 90,000 to 100,000 clones, around four fifths of them singletons. This clone was recorded a few times. Its antigen remains unidentified. The sequence was collected from a man between 35 and 55 years old in good health and CMV-seropositive. The specimen sequenced was PBMCs. The chain combines TRBV27 with TRBJ1-4, with D tentatively TRBD1 (5 bases). CDR3 bases: TGTGCCAGCAGTTTTATCGGACAAAATGAAAAACTGTTTTTT. This sequence encodes CASSFIGQNEKLFF.